This TCR beta chain was sequenced during a study of beta chain features in type 1 diabetes. With V trimmed by 4 bases and J by 0 bases, 2 bases remained unmatched. From germline, CDR1 is SQVTM and CDR2 ANQGSEA. The CDR3 has 13 amino acids. With regard to this clone: Its antigen remains unidentified.

Points from the study as a whole: Compared with healthy donors, patients appeared to share more similar naive, central memory and regulatory TCRB repertoires. Type 1 diabetes patients showed a moderate but significant shortening of TCRB CDR3s in all four CD4+ subsets.

Markers CD45RO/CCR7/CD25/CD127/CD95/CD27 served to sort CD4+ naive, central memory, regulatory and stem cell-like memory cells. All of the isolated RNA was reverse transcribed, so expressed TCRB transcripts were sequenced. Data came from immunoSEQ multiplex PCR; TCRdb stores just in-frame clones and leaves some out. The sample has 200,000 to 300,000 clones; roughly 22% are singletons. The sequencing input was naive CD4+ T cells from blood. The sequence was obtained from a woman in her 40s with type 1 diabetes. The chain joins TRBV29-1 to TRBJ1-1, with 7 bases aligning to TRBD1. CDR3: CSVAGQVNTEAFF. CDR3 in DNA: TGCAGCGTTGCTGGACAGGTGAACACTGAAGCTTTCTTT.